The 21 T cell receptor beta chains given below trace back to one sample, sequenced in a study of shared clonotypes between healthy human individuals. Naivety among CD8 cells was defined by CD45RO negativity and positive CCR7 selection, thereby excluding terminally differentiated effector memory CD45RA+ cells. Sequenced by immunoSEQ multiplex PCR; TCRdb stores in-frame clones only, minus some. The sample lists 2 million or so clones, about 94% seen once, with roughly 1.1% in the top ten. Source material: naive CD8+ T cells sorted from blood. Receptors originate from a man aged 18-30 years in good health.

The gene calls are TRBV10-3 and TRBJ1-6, with 7 bases matching TRBD1. CDR1 and CDR2 (germline): ENHRY, SYGVKD. V shed 0 bases, J shed 7 bases, and the junction held 3 bases outside the gene matches. The length of the CDR3 is 15 residues. CDR3 nucleotide sequence: TGTGCCATCAGTGAGTCGGCAGGGGGGAATTCACCCCTCCACTTT. Its translation is CAISESAGGNSPLHF.

The chain couples TRBV18 to TRBJ2-5; no definite D call. CDR3 length: 14 amino acids. Germline V CDR1 and CDR2: KGHSH, LQKENI. V shed 2 bases and J shed 3 bases, with 10 bases lying between them. The CDR3 DNA reads as TGTGCCAGCTCACCATACAGCTCCAAAGAGACCCAGTACTTC. It yields the protein CASSPYSSKETQYF.

The J gene is TRBJ2-7, the V gene TRBV5-1; D gene uncertain. This CDR3 region has 15 residues. V was pared by 4 bases and J by 0 bases, with 14 bases between. The V gene's germline CDR1 is SGHRS and CDR2 YFSETQ. The CDR3 is CASSLVGPHSYEQYF. CDR3 nucleotide sequence: TGCGCCAGCAGCCTGGTCGGGCCTCACTCCTACGAGCAGTACTTC.

This rearrangement joins TRBV9 to TRBJ1-2; D is unresolved. The germline gives CDR1 SGDLS, CDR2 YYNGEE. V gave up 5 bases and J gave up 0 bases, with 5 bases separating them. CDR3 length: 12 amino acids. CDR3 loop: CASRATNYGYTF. The CDR3 DNA is TGTGCCAGCAGGGCCACTAACTATGGCTACACCTTC.

The V call is TRBV28, the J call TRBJ1-4; D may be TRBD1 (5 bases). V gave up 5 bases and J gave up 8 bases, with 15 bases separating them. The CDR3 extends over 14 amino acids. Germline V gives CDR1 MDHEN, CDR2 SYDVKM. The CDR3: CASSPTGPDEKLFF. As DNA, the CDR3 is TGTGCCAGCAGTCCCACAGGCCCGGACGAAAAACTGTTTTTT.

The rearrangement joins TRBV27 to TRBJ2-7, with TRBD2 identical over 7 bases. CDR1 is MNHEY and CDR2 is SMNVEV in the germline V gene (reference sequence). Unmatched junction bases numbered 8, after V lost 3 bases and J lost 0 bases. The CDR3 has 16 residues. CDR3 coding DNA: TGTGCCAGCAGTTTTAGTGCCGGGACTAACTCCTACGAGCAGTACTTC. Residues: CASSFSAGTNSYEQYF.

The V gene is TRBV6-1, the J gene TRBJ2-5; D remains ambiguous. The CDR3 is 15 amino acids. Trimming removed 1 base at V and 4 bases at J, with 13 bases between. CDR1 MNHNS and CDR2 SASEGT come from the germline V gene. CDR3 DNA: TGTGCCAGCAGTGAAGGGGCTCCCGTCAGAGAGACCCAGTACTTC. It encodes CASSEGAPVRETQYF.

This chain uses TRBV7-2 with TRBJ2-7; D is unresolved. Trimming cost V 0 bases and J 2 bases, with 8 bases left between them. CDR3 length: 14 residues. The germline V gene encodes CDR1 SGHTA and CDR2 FQGNSA. CDR3: CASSLAPNTYEQYF. The CDR3 DNA reads as TGTGCCAGCAGCTTAGCACCAAATACCTACGAGCAGTACTTC.

This clone is a singleton in its sample. The chain is built from TRBV5-1 and TRBJ1-2; D possibly corresponds to TRBD1 (5 bases). The CDR3 has 15 residues. V was clipped by 4 bases and J by 6 bases, with 19 bases between them. Germline V gene sequence: CDR1 SGHRS, CDR2 YFSETQ. The CDR3 here is CASSPGAGEGNGYTF. The CDR3 DNA reads as TGCGCCAGCAGCCCCGGGGCAGGCGAAGGTAATGGCTACACCTTC.

This chain links TRBV19 with TRBJ1-1; tentative D call: TRBD1 (6 bases). V was cut by 3 bases and J by 3 bases, with 23 bases left in between. Germline CDR1 LNHDA, CDR2 SQIVND (reference sequence). The CDR3 covers 18 residues. The CDR3 region is CASSILTHRVGGDTEAFF. Here the CDR3 DNA reads TGTGCCAGTAGTATCCTGACCCACAGGGTCGGTGGGGACACTGAAGCTTTCTTT.

The chain couples TRBV28 to TRBJ2-3; the D is unclear. This CDR3 has 14 residues. Germline lookup yields CDR1 MDHEN and CDR2 SYDVKM. The V and J ends lost 5 bases and 5 bases respectively, with 14 bases between them. The CDR3 loop reads CASSPPAWRDTQYF. DNA for the CDR3: TGTGCCAGCAGTCCCCCCGCCTGGAGAGATACGCAGTATTTT.

This clone was detected only once. The chain carries TRBV5-1 and TRBJ2-7; D may be TRBD1 (5 bases). V gave up 0 bases and J gave up 3 bases, with 13 bases separating them. CDR3 size: 15 residues. From germline, CDR1 is SGHRS and CDR2 YFSETQ. CDR3 nucleotide sequence: TGCGCCAGCAGCTTGGCCGGGCAGGGTCTCTACGAGCAGTACTTC. It codes for CASSLAGQGLYEQYF.

The chain is built from TRBV5-6 and TRBJ2-7; 8 bases map to TRBD1. V shed 4 bases and J 2 bases; nucleotides not matched to a gene: 8. The CDR3 is 15 residues long. Germline lookup yields CDR1 SGHDT and CDR2 YYEEEE. CDR3: CASSEQGVLTYEQYF. In DNA, the CDR3 is TGTGCCAGCAGCGAACAGGGGGTACTCACCTACGAGCAGTACTTC.

The V and J genes are TRBV5-4 and TRBJ1-6; 7 bases fit TRBD1. The CDR3 has 14 amino acids. With V trimmed by 0 bases and J by 17 bases, 11 bases remained unmatched. Germline CDR1 and CDR2: SGHNT and YYREEE (reference sequence). CDR3 in amino acids: CASSLGGDSETIHF. DNA of the CDR3: TGTGCCAGCAGCTTGGGGGGGGACAGCGAAACAATCCACTTT.

The rearrangement uses TRBV5-6 and TRBJ1-5; 7 bases line up with TRBD1. The CDR3 totals 14 residues. After removal of 2 bases from V and 9 bases from J, the junction contained 8 bases not matched to a gene. Germline CDR1 is SGHDT and CDR2 is YYEEEE. In DNA form, the CDR3 reads TGTGCCAGCAGCTTCGGGACAGTAGCTGGGCCCCAGCATTTT. It encodes CASSFGTVAGPQHF. The entire variable domain, with the rest obtained from reference TRBV5-6 and TRBJ1-5, is as follows: DAGVTQSPTHLIKTRGQQVTLRCSPKSGHDTVSWYQQALGQGPQFIFQYYEEEERQRGNFPDRFSGHQFPNYSSELNVNALLLGDSALYLCASSFGTVAGPQHFGDGTRLSIL.

About this clone itself: Other DNA sequences in this specimen translate into the identical CDR3. This chain uses TRBV7-9 with TRBJ2-3; D not certain. The CDR3 has 12 residues. Trimming left V 1 base short and J 5 bases short, with 4 bases between. Germline V gene lookup returns CDR1 SEHNR and CDR2 FQNEAQ (reference sequence). The CDR3 is CASSLGEDTQYF. The CDR3 nucleotides read TGTGCCAGCAGCTTAGGTGAAGATACGCAGTATTTT.

Only a few counts were recorded for this clone. The DNA for the CDR3 is TGTGCCTGGATAGGGGAGGGGGACACTGAAGCTTTCTTT. This sequence encodes CAWIGEGDTEAFF. This chain uses TRBV30 with TRBJ1-1; D might be TRBD1 (6 bases). The CDR3 totals 13 residues. Germline CDR1 reads GTSNPN; CDR2 reads SVGIG (reference sequence). Trimming took off 4 bases at V and 3 bases at J, with 12 bases between the two ends.

The chain uses TRBV5-1 and TRBJ1-2, with 9 bases aligning to TRBD1. The CDR3 contains 17 residues. Germline V CDR1 and CDR2: SGHRS, YFSETQ. V was pared by 0 bases and J by 6 bases, with 12 bases of the junction left unmatched. CDR3 nucleotides: TGCGCCAGCAGCTTGGGTACCACAGGGGGCGCGAGAGATGGCTACACCTTC. As protein: CASSLGTTGGARDGYTF.

V usage is TRBV5-3 and J usage is TRBJ1-4; D not resolved. TRBV5-3 is placed among ORFs of uncertain function. The CDR3 loop spans 16 amino acids. V dropped 2 bases and J dropped 8 bases, with 19 bases sitting between them. The DNA of the CDR3 is TGTGCCAGAAGCTTCGTTGGGGTCCGAACTCACGAAAAACTGTTTTTT. Protein: CARSFVGVRTHEKLFF.

This chain links TRBV2 with TRBJ2-5; TRBD2 might be the D (5 bases). CDR3 length equals 14 residues. V shed 2 bases and J shed 3 bases, with 10 bases lying between them. Germline V lookup: CDR1 SNHLY, CDR2 FYNNEI. The CDR3 loop reads CASSESQEEETQYF. In DNA form, the CDR3 reads TGTGCCAGCAGTGAAAGTCAGGAGGAAGAGACCCAGTACTTC.

This chain connects TRBV5-3 to TRBJ2-7; the D gene is possibly TRBD2 (6 bases). TRBV5-3 is designated an ORF whose function remains uncertain. Trimming removed 0 bases at V and 6 bases at J, with 10 bases between. This CDR3 is built from 13 residues. The DNA of the CDR3 is TGTGCCAGAAGCTTGGGGGGAGGCAGCGAGCAGTACTTC. This encodes CARSLGGGSEQYF.